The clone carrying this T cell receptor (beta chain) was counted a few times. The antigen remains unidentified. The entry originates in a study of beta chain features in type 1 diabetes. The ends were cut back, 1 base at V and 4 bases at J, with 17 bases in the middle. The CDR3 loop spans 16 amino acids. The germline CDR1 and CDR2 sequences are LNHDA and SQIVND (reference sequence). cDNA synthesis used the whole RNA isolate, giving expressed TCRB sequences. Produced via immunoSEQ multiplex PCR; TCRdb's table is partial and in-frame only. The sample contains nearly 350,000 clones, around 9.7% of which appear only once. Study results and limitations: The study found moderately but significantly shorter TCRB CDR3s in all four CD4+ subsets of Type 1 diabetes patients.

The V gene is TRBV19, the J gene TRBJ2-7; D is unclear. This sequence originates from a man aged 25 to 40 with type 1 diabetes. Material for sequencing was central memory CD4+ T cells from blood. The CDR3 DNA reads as TGTGCCAGTAGTATAGCGGGCACCTACATGGCATACGAGCAGTACTTC. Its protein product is CASSIAGTYMAYEQYF.